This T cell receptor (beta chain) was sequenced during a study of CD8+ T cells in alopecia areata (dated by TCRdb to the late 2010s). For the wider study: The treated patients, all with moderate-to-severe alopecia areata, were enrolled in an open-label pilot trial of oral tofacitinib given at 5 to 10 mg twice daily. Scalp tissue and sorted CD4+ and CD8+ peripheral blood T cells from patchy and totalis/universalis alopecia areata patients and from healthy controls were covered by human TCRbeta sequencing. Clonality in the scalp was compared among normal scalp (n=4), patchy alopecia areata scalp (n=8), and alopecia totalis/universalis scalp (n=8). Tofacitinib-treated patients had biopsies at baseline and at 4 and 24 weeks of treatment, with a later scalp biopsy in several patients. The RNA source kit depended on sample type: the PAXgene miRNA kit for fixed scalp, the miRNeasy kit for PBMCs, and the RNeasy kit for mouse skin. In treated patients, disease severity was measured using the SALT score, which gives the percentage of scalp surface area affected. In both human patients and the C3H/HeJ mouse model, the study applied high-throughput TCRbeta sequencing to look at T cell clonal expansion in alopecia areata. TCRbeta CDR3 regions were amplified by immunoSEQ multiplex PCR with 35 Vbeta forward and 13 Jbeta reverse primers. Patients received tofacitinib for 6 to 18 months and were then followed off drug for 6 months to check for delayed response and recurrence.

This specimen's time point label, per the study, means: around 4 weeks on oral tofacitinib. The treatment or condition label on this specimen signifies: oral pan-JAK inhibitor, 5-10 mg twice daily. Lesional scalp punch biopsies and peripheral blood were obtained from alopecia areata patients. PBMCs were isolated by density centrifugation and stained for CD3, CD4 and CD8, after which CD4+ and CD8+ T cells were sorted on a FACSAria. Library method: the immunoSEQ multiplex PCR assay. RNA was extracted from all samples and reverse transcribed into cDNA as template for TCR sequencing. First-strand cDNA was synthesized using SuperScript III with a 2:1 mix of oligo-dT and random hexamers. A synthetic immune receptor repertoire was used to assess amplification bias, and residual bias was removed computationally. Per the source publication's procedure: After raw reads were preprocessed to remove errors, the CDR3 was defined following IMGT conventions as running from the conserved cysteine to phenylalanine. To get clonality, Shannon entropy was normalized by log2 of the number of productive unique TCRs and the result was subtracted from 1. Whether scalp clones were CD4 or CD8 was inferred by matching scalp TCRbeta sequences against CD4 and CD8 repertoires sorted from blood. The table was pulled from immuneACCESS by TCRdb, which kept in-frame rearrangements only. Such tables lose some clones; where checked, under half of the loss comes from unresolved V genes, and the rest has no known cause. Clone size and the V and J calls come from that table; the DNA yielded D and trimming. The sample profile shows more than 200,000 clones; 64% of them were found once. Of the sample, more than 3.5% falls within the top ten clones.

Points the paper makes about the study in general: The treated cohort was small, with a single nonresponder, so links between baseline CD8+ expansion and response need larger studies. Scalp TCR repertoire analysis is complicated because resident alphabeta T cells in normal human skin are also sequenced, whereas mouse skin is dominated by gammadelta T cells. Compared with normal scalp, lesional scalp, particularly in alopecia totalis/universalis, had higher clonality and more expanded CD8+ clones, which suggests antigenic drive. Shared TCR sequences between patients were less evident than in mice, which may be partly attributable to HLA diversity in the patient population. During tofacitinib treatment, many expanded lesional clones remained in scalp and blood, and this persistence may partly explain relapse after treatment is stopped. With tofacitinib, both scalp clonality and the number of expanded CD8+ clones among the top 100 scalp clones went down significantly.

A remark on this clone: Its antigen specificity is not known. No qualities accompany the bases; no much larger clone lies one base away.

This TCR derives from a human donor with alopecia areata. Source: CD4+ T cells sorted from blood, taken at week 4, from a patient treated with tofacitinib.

The CDR3: CASSYRGGSNEKLFF. The nucleotide sequence reads as follows: TGTGCCAGCAGTTACAGGGGAGGGAGTAATGAAAAACTGTTTTTT. The rearrangement combines TRBV6-5 with TRBJ1-4; a weak D assignment points to TRBD1 (5 bases agree). V is shortened by 2 bases, J by 4 bases, and the region joining them spans 11 bases. The CDR3 runs 15 residues from the cysteine to the phenylalanine. Only the CDR3 part of the read is kept: 45 bases, read in frame from the first base. CDR1 and CDR2, looked up from the germline V gene, are MNHEY and SVGAGI.